This T cell receptor (beta chain) comes out of a study of PD-1 blockade in classical Hodgkin lymphoma. Study findings and constraints: Diversity similar to that of newly diagnosed patients was seen at baseline in complete responders.

Assay used: immunoSEQ multiplex PCR; TCRdb lists only in-frame clones, some missing. The repertoire consists of tens of thousands of clones, with roughly four fifths occurring once and the leading ten covering roughly 12%. Germline values: CDR1 LNHDA, CDR2 SQIVND (reference sequence). The CDR3 spans 14 residues. The trim removed 5 bases at V and 5 bases at J, leaving 8 bases unmatched. As for this clone: Its antigen is unidentified.

No patient escaped relapse after autologous stem cell transplantation, and brentuximab vedotin exposure varied. This clonotype originated in a human donor with classical Hodgkin lymphoma. This specimen consisted of peripheral blood mononuclear cells (PBMCs), obtained before the second cycle of nivolumab. The chain is built from TRBV19 and TRBJ1-2; 7 positions match TRBD1. The CDR3 sequence is CASSARDSVYGYTF. CDR3 bases: TGTGCCAGTAGTGCTAGGGACAGCGTTTATGGCTACACCTTC. Drawing the rest from reference TRBV19 and TRBJ1-2, the complete variable domain is DGGITQSPKYLFRKEGQNVTLSCEQNLNHDAMYWYRQDPGQGLRLIYYSQIVNDFQKGDIAEGYSVSREKKESFPLTVTSAQKNPTAFYLCASSARDSVYGYTFGSGTRLTVV.